These 28 T cell receptor beta chains originate from one sample sequenced in a study of cytotoxic CD8 clonotypes in ibrutinib-treated CLL. Here immunoSEQ multiplex PCR was the method, and the copy in TCRdb shows in-frame clones only, minus some. The table lists 160,000 or so clones, approximately 77% of them singletons, with roughly 2% in the top ten. The specimen comprised PBMCs, sampled after 12 months of ibrutinib treatment. Receptor source: a human donor with chronic lymphocytic leukemia.

The chain is built from TRBV7-2 and TRBJ2-3; no reliable D call. Between the trimmed V and J ends, which lost 1 base and 0 bases, there was a span of 11 bases. The CDR3 covers 16 residues. CDR1 is SGHTA and CDR2 is FQGNSA in the germline V gene. CDR3: CASSLEQPQSTDTQYF. CDR3 in DNA: TGTGCCAGCAGCTTAGAGCAGCCCCAGAGCACAGATACGCAGTATTTT.

This chain uses TRBV7-9 with TRBJ1-1; no definite D call. The germline V gene encodes CDR1 SEHNR and CDR2 FQNEAQ (reference sequence). This CDR3 is built from 15 residues. V was cut by 0 bases and J by 4 bases, with 12 bases left in between. The CDR3 region is CASSLAGSGITEAFF. CDR3 nucleotides: TGTGCCAGCAGCTTAGCGGGTTCCGGCATCACTGAAGCTTTCTTT. Full variable domain (outside the CDR3, taken from reference TRBV7-9 and TRBJ1-1): DTGVSQNPRHKITKRGQNVTFRCDPISEHNRLYWYRQTLGQGPEFLTYFQNEAQLEKSRLLSDRFSAERPKGSFSTLEIQRTEQGDSAMYLCASSLAGSGITEAFFGQGTRLTVV.

In this sample, this clone turned up a few times. This chain joins TRBV7-3 and TRBJ1-1; D is perhaps TRBD1 (6 bases). This CDR3 is built from 14 residues. V dropped 5 bases and J dropped 1 base, with 11 bases sitting between them. Germline V gene sequence: CDR1 SGHTA, CDR2 FQGTGA. The CDR3: CASSPGQRNTEAFF. CDR3 coding DNA: TGTGCCAGCAGCCCAGGACAGCGGAACACTGAAGCTTTCTTT.

This sequence joins TRBV7-3 and TRBJ2-6; a weak D match, TRBD1 (6 bases). The CDR3 length is 15 residues. Germline-derived CDR1 and CDR2 are SGHTA and FQGTGA. Trimming left V 3 bases short and J 5 bases short, with 11 bases between. Here the CDR3 reads CASSLGHLWANVLTF. CDR3 coding DNA: TGTGCCAGCAGCTTGGGACACTTATGGGCCAACGTCCTGACTTTC.

This chain uses TRBV7-9 with TRBJ2-3; 9 bases are shared with TRBD1. The CDR3 has 15 amino acids. The V gene's germline CDR1 is SEHNR and CDR2 FQNEAQ (reference sequence). V shed 5 bases and J 4 bases; nucleotides not matched to a gene: 7. CDR3 loop: CASSPRDRVADTQYF. DNA of the CDR3: TGTGCCAGCAGCCCCCGGGACAGGGTGGCAGATACGCAGTATTTT.

The chain carries TRBV30 and TRBJ1-2, with TRBD1 as a possible D gene (6 bases). CDR1 and CDR2 from the germline V gene are GTSNPN and SVGIG (reference sequence). The CDR3 runs 17 residues. V dropped 4 bases and J dropped 1 base, with 22 bases sitting between them. CDR3 region: CAWNPRQVPTFNYGYTF. CDR3 nucleotide sequence: TGTGCCTGGAACCCCCGACAGGTCCCGACTTTTAACTATGGCTACACCTTC.

The chain couples TRBV7-2 to TRBJ1-5; D is undetermined. This CDR3 contains 13 residues. V was pared by 1 base and J by 7 bases, with 8 bases between. The germline CDR1 and CDR2 sequences are SGHTA and FQGNSA. CDR3 protein: CASSLVEGQPQHF. CDR3 nucleotide sequence: TGTGCCAGCAGCTTAGTCGAGGGACAGCCCCAGCATTTT. The variable domain in full, completed from reference TRBV7-2 and TRBJ1-5, reads GAGVSQSPSNKVTEKGKDVELRCDPISGHTALYWYRQSLGQGLEFLIYFQGNSAPDKSGLPSDRFSAERTGGSVSTLTIQRTQQEDSAVYLCASSLVEGQPQHFGDGTRLSIL.

The chain is built from TRBV2 and TRBJ2-7, with TRBD1 matching 9 bases. Germline loops: CDR1 SNHLY, CDR2 FYNNEI. V dropped 5 bases and J dropped 5; count of bases not matched to a gene: 10. The CDR3 sequence is 15 residues long. The DNA of the CDR3 is TGTGCCAGCAGTCGGACAGGGGCGATTGTCGACGAGCAGTACTTC. Protein product: CASSRTGAIVDEQYF.

V usage is TRBV6-5 and J usage is TRBJ2-5; D is possibly TRBD1 (5 bases). From germline, CDR1 is MNHEY and CDR2 SVGAGI. V dropped 4 bases and J dropped 6 bases, with 18 bases sitting between them. The CDR3 has 15 amino acids. The CDR3 coding sequence is TGTGCCAGCAGTTCGGCCTCGCCAGGGCAGAAGACCCAGTACTTC. Its translation is CASSSASPGQKTQYF.

The chain recombines TRBV19 with TRBJ2-3; the match to TRBD1 covers 7 bases. With V trimmed by 4 bases and J by 2 bases, 9 bases remained unmatched. CDR3 length equals 16 residues. Germline lookup yields CDR1 LNHDA and CDR2 SQIVND (reference sequence). The chain's CDR3 is CASSTPGGASTDTQYF. CDR3 sequence (DNA): TGTGCCAGTAGTACTCCAGGGGGAGCCTCCACAGATACGCAGTATTTT.

This chain links TRBV30 with TRBJ1-3; D not certain. This CDR3 contains 10 residues. V was cut by 5 bases and J by 5 bases, with 4 bases left in between. From germline, CDR1 is GTSNPN and CDR2 SVGIG (reference sequence). This CDR3 is CAWGRNTIYF. As DNA, the CDR3 is TGTGCCTGGGGTCGAAACACCATATATTTT.

This clone has a handful of counts. The gene calls are TRBV28 and TRBJ2-5, with TRBD1 identical over 11 bases. CDR3 length equals 16 residues. Germline V gene lookup returns CDR1 MDHEN and CDR2 SYDVKM. The ends lost 5 bases at V and 1 base at J; junction bases unmatched: 6. DNA for the CDR3: TGTGCCAGCAGTCCCACGGACAGGGGGCTCCAAGAGACCCAGTACTTC. It is translated as CASSPTDRGLQETQYF.

This chain links TRBV4-3 with TRBJ2-7; no reliable D call. Trimming left V 0 bases short and J 0 bases short, with 15 bases between. CDR1 is LGHNA and CDR2 is YSLEER in the germline V gene. The length of the CDR3 is 17 residues. DNA for the CDR3: TGCGCCAGCAGCCAAGATTCGGTCGGGTATAGCTCCTACGAGCAGTACTTC. This codes for CASSQDSVGYSSYEQYF.

This clone was detected only once. The chain links TRBV28 to TRBJ1-3; tentatively, D is TRBD1 (6 bases). The length of the CDR3 is 13 residues. Trimming shortened V by 9 bases and J by 0 bases, and 9 bases separated the two germline ends. Looked up from germline, CDR1 is MDHEN and CDR2 is SYDVKM. DNA for the CDR3: TGTGCCAGTCAGGGGAGCTCTGGAAACACCATATATTTT. Protein product: CASQGSSGNTIYF.

In this sample, this clone turned up once. CDR3 sequence: CASTRQGAMGQPQHF. The DNA for the CDR3 is TGTGCCAGTACCAGACAGGGGGCGATGGGTCAGCCCCAGCATTTT. The J gene is TRBJ1-5, the V gene TRBV19; 10 nucleotides align to TRBD1. The J segment lost 6 bases and the V segment lost 7 bases, leaving 9 bases of the junction unmatched. From germline, CDR1 is LNHDA and CDR2 SQIVND (reference sequence). This CDR3 has 15 amino acids.

This chain uses TRBV29-1 with TRBJ2-7; no clear D gene. Germline V gene lookup returns CDR1 SQVTM and CDR2 ANQGSEA. The CDR3 runs 14 residues. Trimming cost V 3 bases and J 0 bases, with 12 bases left between them. CDR3 amino acids: CSVEVRRSSYEQYF. CDR3 in DNA: TGCAGCGTTGAGGTCAGGCGAAGCTCCTACGAGCAGTACTTC.

CDR3 coding DNA: TGTGCCAGCAGCGTAGGGACAGGAGACTCTGGAAACACCATATATTTT. Amino acid sequence: CASSVGTGDSGNTIYF. The J gene is TRBJ1-3, the V gene TRBV9, with 7 positions matching TRBD1. The V segment lost 0 bases and the J segment 0 bases; nucleotides outside the gene matches: 3. The CDR3 is made up of 16 amino acids. Germline CDR1 SGDLS, CDR2 YYNGEE.

The chain employs TRBV7-9 and TRBJ1-5, with D possibly matching TRBD1 (5 bases). Trimming took off 5 bases at V and 7 bases at J, with 9 bases between the two ends. The CDR3 length is 12 residues. The germline CDR1 and CDR2 sequences are SEHNR and FQNEAQ (reference sequence). CDR3 nucleotides: TGTGCCAGCAGCACAGGAGGCCAGCCCCAGCATTTT. This codes for CASSTGGQPQHF. Supplemented by reference TRBV7-9 and TRBJ1-5, the full variable domain reads DTGVSQNPRHKITKRGQNVTFRCDPISEHNRLYWYRQTLGQGPEFLTYFQNEAQLEKSRLLSDRFSAERPKGSFSTLEIQRTEQGDSAMYLCASSTGGQPQHFGDGTRLSIL.

CDR3 amino acids: CASSRGQTNYGYTF. Here the CDR3 DNA reads TGTGCCAGCAGCCGGGGACAGACTAACTATGGCTACACCTTC. The genes are TRBV7-2 and TRBJ1-2; TRBD1 agrees at 7 bases. Germline values: CDR1 SGHTA, CDR2 FQGNSA. V lost 5 bases to trimming and J lost 0 bases; unmatched junction nucleotides: 3. The CDR3 has 14 amino acids. Combining the CDR3 with reference TRBV7-2 and TRBJ1-2 gives the whole variable domain GAGVSQSPSNKVTEKGKDVELRCDPISGHTALYWYRQSLGQGLEFLIYFQGNSAPDKSGLPSDRFSAERTGGSVSTLTIQRTQQEDSAVYLCASSRGQTNYGYTFGSGTRLTVV.

V usage is TRBV5-1 and J usage is TRBJ1-1, with D maybe TRBD1 (6 bases). Trimming cost V 3 bases and J 6 bases, with 9 bases left between them. CDR3 length: 12 amino acids. Germline values: CDR1 SGHRS, CDR2 YFSETQ. The CDR3 loop is CASSSQGSEAFF. CDR3 coding DNA: TGCGCCAGCAGCTCTCAGGGGTCTGAAGCTTTCTTT.

J is TRBJ2-1 and V is TRBV7-8; D gene ambiguous. Germline V gene sequence: CDR1 SGHVS, CDR2 FQNEAQ. This CDR3 spans 16 amino acids. V was shortened by 0 bases and J by 1 base, with 10 bases between the two germline ends. The CDR3 spells CASSLAGIASYNEQFF. CDR3 sequence (DNA): TGTGCCAGCAGCTTAGCGGGAATAGCATCCTACAATGAGCAGTTCTTC.

Only a few counts were recorded for this clone. This chain joins TRBV27 and TRBJ1-5; perhaps TRBD1 as D (5 bases). Looked up from germline, CDR1 is MNHEY and CDR2 is SMNVEV (reference sequence). The V end was cut by 8 bases, the J end by 7 bases, with 12 bases between. The CDR3 has 12 amino acids. The CDR3 DNA is TGTGCCAGCGGCCGGCAGGGCCAGCCCCAGCATTTT. Protein sequence: CASGRQGQPQHF.

This CDR3 is CASSYSGSSYNEQFF. The CDR3 bases are TGTGCCAGCAGTTATAGCGGGAGCTCTTACAATGAGCAGTTCTTC. This chain connects TRBV27 to TRBJ2-1, with 9 bases fitting TRBD2. CDR1 MNHEY and CDR2 SMNVEV come from the germline V gene (reference sequence). V shed 4 bases and J 4 bases; nucleotides not matched to a gene: 5. The CDR3 loop spans 15 amino acids.

This clone was counted between two and nine times. The chain couples TRBV27 to TRBJ1-1; D ambiguous. V lost 6 bases, J lost 0 bases, and 11 bases lay in between. Germline V gene sequence: CDR1 MNHEY, CDR2 SMNVEV (reference sequence). The CDR3 runs 14 residues. The CDR3 DNA follows: TGTGCCAGCAGCTCCTATCCCCTGAACACTGAAGCTTTCTTT. This codes for CASSSYPLNTEAFF.

This clone was seen a handful of times. CDR3 nucleotide sequence: TGCGCCAGCAGCCAAGCCCGACTCGGCCCCTATGGCTACACCTTC. This sequence encodes CASSQARLGPYGYTF. The rearrangement uses TRBV4-1 and TRBJ1-2; D is unresolved. Germline CDR1 and CDR2: MGHRA and YSYEKL. The CDR3 loop spans 15 amino acids. V was clipped by 1 base and J by 4 bases, with 13 bases between them.

The J gene is TRBJ2-5, the V gene TRBV20-1; no definite D call. Germline assignment: CDR1 DFQATT and CDR2 SNEGSKA (reference sequence). This CDR3 comprises 11 residues. V lost 6 bases, J lost 0 bases, and 5 bases lay in between. CDR3 in amino acids: CSAKHQETQYF. As DNA, the CDR3 is TGCAGTGCAAAGCACCAAGAGACCCAGTACTTC.

In its sample, this clone was seen once. V usage is TRBV28 and J usage is TRBJ2-2, with TRBD1 as a possible D gene (6 bases). In germline, CDR1 is MDHEN, CDR2 SYDVKM. The CDR3 sequence is 16 residues long. Trimming removed 7 bases from V and 0 bases from J, with 15 bases in between. This CDR3 is CASTLADRPNTGELFF. CDR3 DNA sequence: TGTGCCAGCACCCTCGCGGACAGACCGAACACCGGGGAGCTGTTTTTT.

The chain combines TRBV7-6 with TRBJ1-1; D call uncertain. There are 14 residues in the CDR3. Germline assignment: CDR1 SGHVS and CDR2 FNYEAQ. V lost 5 bases and J 1 base, leaving 11 bases between the germline ends. The CDR3 DNA is TGTGCCAGCAGCCCCCTCCCAACGAACACTGAAGCTTTCTTT. Translation: CASSPLPTNTEAFF. Supplemented by reference TRBV7-6 and TRBJ1-1, the full variable domain reads GAGVSQSPRYKVTKRGQDVALRCDPISGHVSLYWYRQALGQGPEFLTYFNYEAQQDKSGLPNDRFSAERPEGSISTLTIQRTEQRDSAMYRCASSPLPTNTEAFFGQGTRLTVV.